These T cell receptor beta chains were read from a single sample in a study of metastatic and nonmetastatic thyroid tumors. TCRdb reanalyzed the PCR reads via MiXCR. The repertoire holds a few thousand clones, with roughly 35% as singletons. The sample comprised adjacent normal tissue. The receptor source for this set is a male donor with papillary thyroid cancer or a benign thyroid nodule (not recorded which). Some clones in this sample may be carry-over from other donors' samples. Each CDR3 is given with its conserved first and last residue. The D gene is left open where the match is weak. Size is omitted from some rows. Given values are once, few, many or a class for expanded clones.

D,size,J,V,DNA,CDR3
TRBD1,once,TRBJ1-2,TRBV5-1,TGCGCCAGCAGCCCGGGACAGGGGATAGGTGGCTACACCTTC,CASSPGQGIGGYTF
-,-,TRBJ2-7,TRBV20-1,TGCAGTGTTCTAGGTATCTGGGGAGCCACCGAGCAGTACTTC,CSVLGIWGATEQYF
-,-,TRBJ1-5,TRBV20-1,TGCAGTGCTAGGGATTTGAGAGGAGGGGGCAATCAGCCCCAGCATTTT,CSARDLRGGGNQPQHF
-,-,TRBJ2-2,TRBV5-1,TGCGCCAGCAGCCCCCTACTGGCCGGGGGTATGACCGGGGAGCTGTTTTTT,CASSPLLAGGMTGELFF
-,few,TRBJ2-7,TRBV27,TGTGCCAGCAGTTCGTATTCCTACGAGCAGTACTTC,CASSSYSYEQYF
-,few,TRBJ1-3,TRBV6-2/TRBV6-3,TGTGCCAGCAGTTTCGACAGAAGGGAGTCTGGAAACACCATATATTTT,CASSFDRRESGNTIYF
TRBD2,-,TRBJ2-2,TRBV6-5,TGTGCCAGCAGTTACTCGGGAGGGTTTGAGGCTAGCACCGGGGAGCTGTTTTTT,CASSYSGGFEASTGELFF
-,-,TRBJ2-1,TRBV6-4,TGTGCCAGCAGTGAGGCCAAAACAGGGCGTGCTGAGCAGTTCTTC,CASSEAKTGRAEQFF
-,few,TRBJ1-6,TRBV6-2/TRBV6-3,TGTGCCAGCAGTTACTCTCGGAAGCCCGGAGGAACCCTCCACTTT,CASSYSRKPGGTLHF
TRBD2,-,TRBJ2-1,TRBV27,TGTGCCAGCAGTTTTAGCGGGAGTGGGGATGAGCAGTTCTTC,CASSFSGSGDEQFF
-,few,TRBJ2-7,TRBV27,TGTGCCAGCAGTTATCAGGGGAAAGCCTACGAGCAGTACTTC,CASSYQGKAYEQYF
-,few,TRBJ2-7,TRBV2,TGTGCCAGCAGTGACGTCCCGTACGAGCAGTACTTC,CASSDVPYEQYF
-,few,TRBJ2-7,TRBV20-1,TGCAGTGCTATATCTGCCCACGAGCAGTACTTC,CSAISAHEQYF
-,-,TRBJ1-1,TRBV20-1,TGCAGTGCTGACTCGCAGGAAAGACACAGTGAAGCTTTCTTT,CSADSQERHSEAFF
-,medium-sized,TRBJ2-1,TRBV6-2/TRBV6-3,TGTGCCAGCAGTTATTTGAGGGCCGGCAATGAGCAGTTCTTC,CASSYLRAGNEQFF
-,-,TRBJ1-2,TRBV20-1,TGCAGTGCTAGTCCGCTAGAGTATTCGGGTGGCTACACCTTC,CSASPLEYSGGYTF
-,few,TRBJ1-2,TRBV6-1,TGTGCCAGCAGTGAAGCATCACAAGGACGCTATGGCTACACCTTC,CASSEASQGRYGYTF
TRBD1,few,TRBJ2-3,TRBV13,TGTGCCAGCAGCTTTGTATCTCGGGACAGGCAATGGGATACGCAGTATTTT,CASSFVSRDRQWDTQYF
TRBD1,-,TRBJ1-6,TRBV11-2,TGTGCCAGCAGCTTAGTAACTCCTGAGACAGGGAGGTTTTCACCCCTCCACTTT,CASSLVTPETGRFSPLHF
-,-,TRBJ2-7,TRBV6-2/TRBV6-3,TGTGCCAGCAGTTACGGCGGGTTTGGCGTGGGGGTTGGCGACGAGCAGTACTTC,CASSYGGFGVGVGDEQYF
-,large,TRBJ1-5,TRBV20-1,TGCAGTGCTAGAGATTTGCAGGGGCCAAATTATAGCAATCAGCCCCAGCATTTT,CSARDLQGPNYSNQPQHF
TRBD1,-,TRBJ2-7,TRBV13,TGTGCCAGCAGAACCAAAGGGGGCGACAGGGCCTCCTACGAGAAGTACTTC,CASRTKGGDRASYEKYF
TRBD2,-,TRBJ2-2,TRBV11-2,TGTGCCAGCAGCGCACTAGCGGGGGGGGGCACCGGGGAGCTGTTTTTT,CASSALAGGGTGELFF
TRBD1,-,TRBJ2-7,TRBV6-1,TGTGCCAGCAGCCGGACAGGTCTTTACGAGCAGTACTTC,CASSRTGLYEQYF
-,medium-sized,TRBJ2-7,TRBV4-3,TGCGCCAGCAGCCAAGATGGCACAGGTACAAGCTCCTACGAGCAGTACTTC,CASSQDGTGTSSYEQYF
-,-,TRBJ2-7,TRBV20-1,TGCAGTGCCCGTTTACGAAACTTTCCGGGCTACGAGCAGTACTTC,CSARLRNFPGYEQYF
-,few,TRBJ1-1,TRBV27,TGTGCCAGCAGTTCGAGACAGGACGGAAAGGCTGAAGCTTTCTTT,CASSSRQDGKAEAFF
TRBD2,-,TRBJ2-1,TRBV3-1,TGTGCCAGCAGCCAAGAAGCCGGGACTAGCGGGAGTAATGAGCAGTTCTTC,CASSQEAGTSGSNEQFF
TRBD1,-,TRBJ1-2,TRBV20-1,TGCAGTGCTACCCTTACAGGGGCGGGTTATGGCTACACCTTC,CSATLTGAGYGYTF
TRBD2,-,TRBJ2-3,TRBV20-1,TGCAGTGCTAGAGTAAAGGCTAGCGGGGCCTTAGATACGCAGTATTTT,CSARVKASGALDTQYF
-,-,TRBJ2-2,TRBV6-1,TGTGCCAGCAAGGGCCCGGGGGAGCTGTTTTTT,CASKGPGELFF
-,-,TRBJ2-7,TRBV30,TGTGCCTGGAGACCCGGACAAGGGAACTACGAGCAGTACTTC,CAWRPGQGNYEQYF
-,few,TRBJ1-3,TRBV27,TGTGCCAGCAGTTTACCTGGAAACACCATATATTTT,CASSLPGNTIYF
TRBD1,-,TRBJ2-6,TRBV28,TGTGCCAACAGACAACGGGACAGTGTTCTCTCTGGGGCCAACGTCCTGACTTTC,CANRQRDSVLSGANVLTF
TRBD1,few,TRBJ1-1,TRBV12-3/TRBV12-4,TGTGCCAGCAGTTTCATTTGGGGACAGCCAAACACTGAAGCTTTCTTT,CASSFIWGQPNTEAFF
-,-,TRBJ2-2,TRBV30,TGTGCCTGGAGACCCTCGTGGTGGGAGCTGTTTTTT,CAWRPSWWELFF
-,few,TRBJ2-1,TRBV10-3,TGTGCCATCAGTGAGTCGGGCCATGAGCAGTTCTTC,CAISESGHEQFF
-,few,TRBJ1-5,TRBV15,TGTGCCACCAGCAGAGATCAAGGGAGCAATCAGCCCCAGCATTTT,CATSRDQGSNQPQHF
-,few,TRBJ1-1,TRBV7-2,TGTGCCAGCAGATTTACGCTCATGAACACTGAAGCTTTCTTT,CASRFTLMNTEAFF
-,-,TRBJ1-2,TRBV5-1,TGCGCCAGCAGCTCTGGCGGAGGGTCCGGCTACACCTTC,CASSSGGGSGYTF